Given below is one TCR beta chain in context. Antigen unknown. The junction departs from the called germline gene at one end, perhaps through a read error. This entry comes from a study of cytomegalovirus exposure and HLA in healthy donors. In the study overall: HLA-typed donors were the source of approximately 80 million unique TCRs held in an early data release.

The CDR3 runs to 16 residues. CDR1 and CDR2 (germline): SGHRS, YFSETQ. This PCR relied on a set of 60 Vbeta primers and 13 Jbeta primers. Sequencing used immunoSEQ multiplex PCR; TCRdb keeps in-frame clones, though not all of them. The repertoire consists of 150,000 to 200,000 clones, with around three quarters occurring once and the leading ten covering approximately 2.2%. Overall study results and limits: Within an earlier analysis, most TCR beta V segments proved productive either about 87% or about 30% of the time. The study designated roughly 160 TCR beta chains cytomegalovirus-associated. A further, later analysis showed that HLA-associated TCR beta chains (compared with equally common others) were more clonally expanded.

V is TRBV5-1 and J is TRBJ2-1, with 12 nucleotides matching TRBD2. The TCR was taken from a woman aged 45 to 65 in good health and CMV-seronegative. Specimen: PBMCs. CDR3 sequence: CASSFPRLAGDNGQFF. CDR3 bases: TGCGCCAGCAGCTTCCCCCGACTAGCGGGAGACAATGGGCAGTTCTTC. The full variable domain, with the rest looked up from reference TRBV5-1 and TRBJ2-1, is KAGVTQTPRYLIKTRGQQVTLSCSPISGHRSVSWYQQTPGQGLQFLFEYFSETQRNKGNFPGRFSGRQFSNSRSEMNVSTLELGDSALYLCASSFPRLAGDNGQFFGPGTRLTVL.